These 13 T cell receptor beta chains originate from one sample sequenced in a study of T-cell memory formation after mild COVID-19. TCRdb reprocessed the 5' RACE reads via MiXCR and lists one record per CDR3 protein. The table includes over 120,000 distinct CDR3 sequences, about 6.1% detected once. Sequencing input: PBMCs or a T cell subset sorted from them (not recorded which). Receptors originate from an adult woman who had mild COVID-19 (a few samples of this study predate the infection). Cell type and time point are not known.

This clonotype was seen more than once but under ten times. This chain links TRBV30 with TRBJ1-4; D may be TRBD1 (5 bases). The CDR3 consists of 12 residues. Per the germline V gene, CDR1 is GTSNPN and CDR2 is SVGIG (reference sequence). With 4 bases removed from V and 7 bases from J, the gap between germline ends came to 10 bases. The CDR3 nucleotides are TGTGCCTGGAACGGTCAGGGTGAAAAACTGTTTTTT. This codes for CAWNGQGEKLFF. Looking up the rest from reference TRBV30 and TRBJ1-4 gives the full variable domain: SQTIHQWPATLVQPVGSPLSLECTVEGTSNPNLYWYRQAAGRGLQLLFYSVGIGQISSEVPQNLSASRPQDRQFILSSKKLLLSDSGFYLCAWNGQGEKLFFGSGTQLSVL.

This clonotype was picked up many times. The chain has TRBV12-3 or TRBV12-4 and TRBJ2-3; D remains unclear. CDR3 length equals 15 residues. V lost 6 bases and J lost 1, with 14 bases in between. The CDR3 DNA reads as TGTGCCAGCAGCCCCCCTAGGGCTGGCACAGATACGCAGTATTTT. As protein: CASSPPRAGTDTQYF.

The chain links TRBV6-5 to TRBJ2-5, with D maybe TRBD1 (7 bases). V was trimmed by 6 bases and J by 3 bases, leaving 14 bases between them. Germline loops: CDR1 MNHEY, CDR2 SVGAGI. The CDR3 has 14 residues. The CDR3 sequence is CASRPQGRKETQYF. For the CDR3, the DNA is TGTGCCAGCAGACCACAGGGGAGGAAAGAGACCCAGTACTTC.

This clonotype showed up many times. The rearrangement joins TRBV5-5 to TRBJ2-1; a possible D gene is TRBD2 (5 bases). Per the germline V gene, CDR1 is SGHKS and CDR2 is YYEKEE (reference sequence). The CDR3 extends over 12 amino acids. Trimming removed 0 bases from V and 9 bases from J, with 7 bases in between. The CDR3 is CASSLAGIEQFF. In DNA form, the CDR3 reads TGTGCCAGCAGCTTGGCGGGGATTGAGCAGTTCTTC.

This clonotype was observed a handful of times. The V gene is TRBV29-1, the J gene TRBJ1-5; D may be TRBD1 (5 bases). The CDR3 spans 12 residues. Between the trimmed V and J ends, which lost 5 bases and 3 bases, there was a span of 8 bases. The germline CDR1 and CDR2 sequences are SQVTM and ANQGSEA. The CDR3 DNA sequence: TGCAGCGTTACGACAGACAATCAGCCCCAGCATTTT. Its protein product is CSVTTDNQPQHF.

The V call is TRBV20-1, the J call TRBJ2-5; D might be TRBD1 (6 bases). V was shortened by 0 bases and J by 5 bases, with 13 bases between the two germline ends. The CDR3 covers 14 residues. The germline V gene encodes CDR1 DFQATT and CDR2 SNEGSKA (reference sequence). The CDR3 sequence: CSARDPRGRETQYF. CDR3 bases: TGCAGTGCTAGAGATCCCAGGGGAAGGGAGACCCAGTACTTC.

A few counts support this clonotype. The chain joins TRBV2 to TRBJ1-1; D ambiguous. The CDR3 has 14 residues. Germline-derived CDR1 and CDR2 are SNHLY and FYNNEI. V dropped 5 bases and J dropped 5 bases, with 15 bases sitting between them. In nucleotides, the CDR3 is TGTGCCAGCAGTAGGACCGGTCAGGAAACTGAAGCTTTCTTT. The encoded protein is CASSRTGQETEAFF.

Turning to this clonotype: Mismatch with germline at one junction end may stem from a read error. J is TRBJ2-1 and V is TRBV3-1, with a tentative D call TRBD2 (6 bases). Per germline, CDR1 LGHDT and CDR2 YNNKEL (reference sequence). The CDR3 is made up of 12 amino acids. The CDR3 DNA is TGTGCCAGCAGCCCAGGGACTTCGCAGCATTTCTTC. As protein: CASSPGTSQHFF.

This clonotype was counted ten times or more. The V call is TRBV5-1, the J call TRBJ2-6, with D possibly called TRBD1 or TRBD2 (5 bases each). The CDR3 loop spans 15 amino acids. The germline V gene encodes CDR1 SGHRS and CDR2 YFSETQ. Deletions cut 0 bases from V and 4 bases from J, with 8 bases between. Here the CDR3 DNA reads TGCGCCAGCAGCTTGGAGGGGACCGGGGCCAACGTCCTGACTTTC. Residues: CASSLEGTGANVLTF.

This clonotype has a count of ten or more. The V call is TRBV20-1, the J call TRBJ1-5; TRBD1 agrees at 7 bases. This CDR3 contains 15 residues. V was pared by 3 bases and J by 2 bases, with 7 bases of the junction left unmatched. CDR1 and CDR2 from the germline V gene are DFQATT and SNEGSKA (reference sequence). CDR3 nucleotide sequence: TGCAGTGCTAGCAAGGGGGCAAGGGGCAATCAGCCCCAGCATTTT. Amino acid sequence: CSASKGARGNQPQHF.

This clonotype was seen repeatedly, ten times or more. This rearrangement joins TRBV7-2 to TRBJ2-3; 7 bases map to TRBD2. In germline, CDR1 is SGHTA, CDR2 FQGNSA. The CDR3 length is 16 residues. With V trimmed by 3 bases and J by 1 base, 7 bases remained unmatched. In nucleotides, the CDR3 is TGTGCCAGCAGCTTTGGCGGGAGTCTTCGCACAGATACGCAGTATTTT. As protein: CASSFGGSLRTDTQYF. The variable domain in full, with the rest retrieved from reference TRBV7-2 and TRBJ2-3, is GAGVSQSPSNKVTEKGKDVELRCDPISGHTALYWYRQSLGQGLEFLIYFQGNSAPDKSGLPSDRFSAERTGGSVSTLTIQRTQQEDSAVYLCASSFGGSLRTDTQYFGPGTRLTVL.

This clonotype appeared many times. The chain joins TRBV20-1 to TRBJ2-5, with a possible D match to TRBD1 (6 bases). CDR1 and CDR2 from the germline V gene are DFQATT and SNEGSKA (reference sequence). This CDR3 comprises 15 residues. Trimming took 3 bases from V and 2 from J, leaving 16 bases between them. In DNA, the CDR3 is TGCAGTGCTAGCGGCGTCGGCCAGGGGCAAGAGACCCAGTACTTC. Protein: CSASGVGQGQETQYF.

Many counts were recorded for this clonotype. This chain connects TRBV7-9 to TRBJ2-1, with unresolved D. The germline V gene encodes CDR1 SEHNR and CDR2 FQNEAQ (reference sequence). V shed 3 bases and J shed 10 bases, with 19 bases lying between them. The CDR3 spans 15 residues. The CDR3 protein is CASSFLEATAAEQFF. The CDR3 coding sequence is TGTGCCAGCAGCTTTCTTGAAGCCACGGCGGCCGAGCAGTTCTTC.